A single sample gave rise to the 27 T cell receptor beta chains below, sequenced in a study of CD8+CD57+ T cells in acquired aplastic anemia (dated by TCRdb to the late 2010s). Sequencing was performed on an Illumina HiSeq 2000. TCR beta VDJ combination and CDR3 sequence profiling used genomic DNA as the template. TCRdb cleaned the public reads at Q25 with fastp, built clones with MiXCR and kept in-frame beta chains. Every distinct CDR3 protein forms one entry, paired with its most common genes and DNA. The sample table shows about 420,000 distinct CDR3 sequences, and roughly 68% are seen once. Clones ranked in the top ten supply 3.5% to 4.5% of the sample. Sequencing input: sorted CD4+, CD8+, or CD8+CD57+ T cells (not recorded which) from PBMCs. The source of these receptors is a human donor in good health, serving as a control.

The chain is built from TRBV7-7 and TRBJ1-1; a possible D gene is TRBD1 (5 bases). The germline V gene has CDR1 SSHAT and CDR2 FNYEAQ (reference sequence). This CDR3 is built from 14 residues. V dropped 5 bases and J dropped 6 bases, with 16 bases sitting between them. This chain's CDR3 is CASSQDSREAEAFF. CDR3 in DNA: TGTGCCAGCAGCCAAGATTCCAGGGAGGCTGAAGCTTTCTTT.

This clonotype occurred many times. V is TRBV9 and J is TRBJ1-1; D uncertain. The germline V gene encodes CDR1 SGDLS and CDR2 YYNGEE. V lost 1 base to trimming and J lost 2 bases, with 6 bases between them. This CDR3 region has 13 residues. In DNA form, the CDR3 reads TGTGCCAGCAGCGTACGTGATAACACTGAAGCTTTCTTT. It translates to CASSVRDNTEAFF.

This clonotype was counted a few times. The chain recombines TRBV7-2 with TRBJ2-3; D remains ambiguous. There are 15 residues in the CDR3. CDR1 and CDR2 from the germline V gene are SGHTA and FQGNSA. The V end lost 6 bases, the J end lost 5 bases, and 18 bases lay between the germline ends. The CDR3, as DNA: TGTGCCAGCAGTGGTAACGGACGGGCCTTAGATACGCAGTATTTT. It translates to CASSGNGRALDTQYF.

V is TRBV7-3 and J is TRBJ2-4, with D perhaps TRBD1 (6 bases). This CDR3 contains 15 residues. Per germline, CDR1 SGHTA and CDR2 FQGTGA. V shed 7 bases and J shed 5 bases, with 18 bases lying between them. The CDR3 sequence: CASNSITGLENIQYF. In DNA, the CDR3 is TGTGCCAGCAACTCTATAACAGGGTTGGAAAACATTCAGTACTTC.

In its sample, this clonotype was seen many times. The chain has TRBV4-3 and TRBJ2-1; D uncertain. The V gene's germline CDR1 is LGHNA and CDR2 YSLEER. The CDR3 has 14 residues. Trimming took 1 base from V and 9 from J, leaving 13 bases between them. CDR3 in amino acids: CASSQGHLGREQFF. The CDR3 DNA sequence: TGCGCCAGCAGCCAAGGACACCTAGGTCGTGAGCAGTTCTTC.

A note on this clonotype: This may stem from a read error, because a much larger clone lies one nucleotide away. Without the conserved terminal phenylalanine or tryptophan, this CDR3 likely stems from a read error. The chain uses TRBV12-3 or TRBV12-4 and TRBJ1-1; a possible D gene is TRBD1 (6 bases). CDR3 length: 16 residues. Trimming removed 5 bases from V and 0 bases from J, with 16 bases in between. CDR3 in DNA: TGTGCCAGCAGTCACGAACGGGGGGGCATGAACACTGAAGCTTTCTCT. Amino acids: CASSHERGGMNTEAFS.

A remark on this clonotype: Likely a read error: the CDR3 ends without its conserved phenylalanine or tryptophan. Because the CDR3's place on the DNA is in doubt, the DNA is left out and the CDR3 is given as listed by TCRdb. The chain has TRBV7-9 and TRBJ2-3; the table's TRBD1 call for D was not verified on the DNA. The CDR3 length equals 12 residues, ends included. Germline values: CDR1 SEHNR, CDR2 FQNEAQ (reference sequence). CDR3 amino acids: CASSLSGQAEYQ.

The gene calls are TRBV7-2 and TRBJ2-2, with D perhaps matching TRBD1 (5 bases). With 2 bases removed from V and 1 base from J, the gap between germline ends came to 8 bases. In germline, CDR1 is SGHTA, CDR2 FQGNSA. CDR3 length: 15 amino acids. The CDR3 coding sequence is TGTGCCAGCAGCTTATTACAGGTGAACACCGGGGAGCTGTTTTTT. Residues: CASSLLQVNTGELFF.

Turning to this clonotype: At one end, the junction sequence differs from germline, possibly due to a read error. CDR3 in amino acids: CATTPLSYDQYF. The DNA of the CDR3 is TGTGCCACCACGCCACTTTCCTACGACCAGTACTTC. This chain joins TRBV10-3 and TRBJ2-7; no clear D gene. The CDR3 has 12 residues. Germline V gene sequence: CDR1 ENHRY, CDR2 SYGVKD.

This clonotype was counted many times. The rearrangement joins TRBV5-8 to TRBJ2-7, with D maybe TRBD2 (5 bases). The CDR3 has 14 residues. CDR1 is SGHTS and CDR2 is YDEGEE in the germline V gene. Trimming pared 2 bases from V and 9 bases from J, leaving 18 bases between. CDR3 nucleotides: TGTGCCAGCAGCTTAGGGCTAGCAAGAGCGGCGCAGTACTTC. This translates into CASSLGLARAAQYF.

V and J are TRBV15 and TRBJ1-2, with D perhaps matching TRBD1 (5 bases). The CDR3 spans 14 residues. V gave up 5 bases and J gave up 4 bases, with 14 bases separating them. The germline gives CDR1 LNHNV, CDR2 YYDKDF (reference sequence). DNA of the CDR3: TGTGCCACCAGCGGGGGGGGAGGCACCTATGGCTACACCTTC. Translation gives CATSGGGGTYGYTF.

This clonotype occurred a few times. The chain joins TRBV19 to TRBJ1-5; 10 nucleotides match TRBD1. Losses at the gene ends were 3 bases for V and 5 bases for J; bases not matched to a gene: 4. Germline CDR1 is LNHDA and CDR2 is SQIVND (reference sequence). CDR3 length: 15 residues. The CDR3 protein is CASSMGTGVDQPQHF. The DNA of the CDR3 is TGTGCCAGTAGTATGGGGACAGGGGTAGATCAGCCCCAGCATTTT.

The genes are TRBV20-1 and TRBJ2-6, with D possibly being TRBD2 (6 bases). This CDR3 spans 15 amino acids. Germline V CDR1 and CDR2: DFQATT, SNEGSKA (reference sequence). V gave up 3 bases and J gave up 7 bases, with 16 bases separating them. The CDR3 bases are TGCAGTGCTAGGATCAATGGGGGGAGTGCCAACGTCCTGACTTTC. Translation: CSARINGGSANVLTF.

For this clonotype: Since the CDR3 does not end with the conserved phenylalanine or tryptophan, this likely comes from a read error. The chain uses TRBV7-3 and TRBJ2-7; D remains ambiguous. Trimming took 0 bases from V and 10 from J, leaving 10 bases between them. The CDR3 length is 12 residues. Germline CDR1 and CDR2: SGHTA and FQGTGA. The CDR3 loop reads CASSLTQEAQYY. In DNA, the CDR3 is TGTGCCAGCAGCTTAACCCAAGAGGCTCAGTACTAC.

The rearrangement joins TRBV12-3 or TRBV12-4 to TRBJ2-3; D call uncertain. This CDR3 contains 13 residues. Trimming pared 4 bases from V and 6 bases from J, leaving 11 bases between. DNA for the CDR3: TGTGCCAGCAGTTCAGACCCGGTTGATACGCAGTATTTT. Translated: CASSSDPVDTQYF.

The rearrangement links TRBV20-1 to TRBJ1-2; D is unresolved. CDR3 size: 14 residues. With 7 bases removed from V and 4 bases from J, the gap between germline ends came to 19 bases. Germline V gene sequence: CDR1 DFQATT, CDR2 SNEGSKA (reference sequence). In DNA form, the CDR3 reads TGCAGTGTTGACGATAGTCGCCGAATCTATGGCTACACCTTC. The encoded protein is CSVDDSRRIYGYTF.

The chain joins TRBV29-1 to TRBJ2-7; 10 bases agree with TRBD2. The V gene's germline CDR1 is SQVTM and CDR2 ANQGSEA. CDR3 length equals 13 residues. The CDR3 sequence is CAIARLAGGEQYF. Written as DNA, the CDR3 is TGCGCCATTGCACGACTAGCGGGCGGCGAGCAGTACTTC.

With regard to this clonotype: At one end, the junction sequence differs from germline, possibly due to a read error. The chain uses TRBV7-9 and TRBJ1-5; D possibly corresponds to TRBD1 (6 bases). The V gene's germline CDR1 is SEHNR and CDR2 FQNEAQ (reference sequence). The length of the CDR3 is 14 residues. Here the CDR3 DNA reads TGTGCCAGCAGCTCGGGGGGCGGGGGTGAGCAACTGCTTTTT. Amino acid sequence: CASSSGGGGEQLLF.

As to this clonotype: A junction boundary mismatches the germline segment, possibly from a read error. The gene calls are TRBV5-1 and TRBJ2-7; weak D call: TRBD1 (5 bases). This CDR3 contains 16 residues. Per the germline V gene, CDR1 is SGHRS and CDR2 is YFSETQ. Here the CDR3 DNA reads TGTGCCACTACTTTAGGTCAGGGCAGGAAATTCGGCGAGCAGTACTTC. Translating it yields CATTLGQGRKFGEQYF.

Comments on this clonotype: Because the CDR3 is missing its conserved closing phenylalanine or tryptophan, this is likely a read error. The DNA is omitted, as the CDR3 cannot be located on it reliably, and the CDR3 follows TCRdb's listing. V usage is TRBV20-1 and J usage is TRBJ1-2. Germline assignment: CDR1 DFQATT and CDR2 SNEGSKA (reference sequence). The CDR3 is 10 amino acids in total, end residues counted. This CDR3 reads CSATQTGCYV.

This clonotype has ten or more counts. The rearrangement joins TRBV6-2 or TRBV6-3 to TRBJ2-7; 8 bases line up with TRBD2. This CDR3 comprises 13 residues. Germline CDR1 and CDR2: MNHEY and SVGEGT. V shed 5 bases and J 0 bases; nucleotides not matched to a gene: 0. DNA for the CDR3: TGTGCCAGCAGTCGGGGGGGCTCCTACGAGCAGTACTTC. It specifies CASSRGGSYEQYF.

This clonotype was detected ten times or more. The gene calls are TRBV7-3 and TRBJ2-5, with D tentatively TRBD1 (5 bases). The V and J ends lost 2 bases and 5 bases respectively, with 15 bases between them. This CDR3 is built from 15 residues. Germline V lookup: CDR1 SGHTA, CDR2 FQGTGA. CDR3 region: CASSLSPGLGETQYF. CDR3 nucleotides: TGTGCCAGCAGCTTATCCCCAGGGTTGGGGGAGACCCAGTACTTC.

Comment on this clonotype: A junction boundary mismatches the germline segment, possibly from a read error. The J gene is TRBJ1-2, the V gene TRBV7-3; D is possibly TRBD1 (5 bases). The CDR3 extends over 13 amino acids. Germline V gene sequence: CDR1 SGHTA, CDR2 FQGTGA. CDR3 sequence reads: CASSSSREGGCTF. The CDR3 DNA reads TGTGCCAGCAGCTCGAGCAGGGAGGGAGGCTGCACCTTC.

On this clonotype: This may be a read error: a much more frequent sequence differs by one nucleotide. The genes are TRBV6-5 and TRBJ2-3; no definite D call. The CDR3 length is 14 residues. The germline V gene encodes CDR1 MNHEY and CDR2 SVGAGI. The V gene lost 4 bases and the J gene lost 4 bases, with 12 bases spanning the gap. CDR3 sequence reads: CASSSLGRPDTQYF. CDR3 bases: TGTGCCAGCAGTTCTTTGGGCCGCCCAGATACGCAGTATTTT.

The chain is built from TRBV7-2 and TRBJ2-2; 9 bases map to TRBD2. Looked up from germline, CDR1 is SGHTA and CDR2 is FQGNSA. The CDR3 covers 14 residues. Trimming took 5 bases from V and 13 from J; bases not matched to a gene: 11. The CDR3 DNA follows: TGTGCCAGCAGCGTTCGTAGCGGGGGCGGAGTGCTGTTTTTT. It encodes CASSVRSGGGVLFF.

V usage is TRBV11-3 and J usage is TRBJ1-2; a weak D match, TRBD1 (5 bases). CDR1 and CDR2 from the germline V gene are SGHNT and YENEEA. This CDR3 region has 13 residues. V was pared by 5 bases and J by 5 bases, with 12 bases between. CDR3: CASSATGGYGYTF. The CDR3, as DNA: TGTGCCAGCAGCGCCACTGGGGGATATGGCTACACCTTC. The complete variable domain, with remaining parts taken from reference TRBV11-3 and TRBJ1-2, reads EAGVVQSPRYKIIEKKQPVAFWCNPISGHNTLYWYLQNLGQGPELLIRYENEEAVDDSQLPKDRFSAERLKGVDSTLKIQPAELGDSAVYLCASSATGGYGYTFGSGTRLTVV.

The CDR3 region has the DNA TGCGCCAGCAGCCCGAGCGGGGGCACCCTTCAAGAGACCCAGTACTTC. Translated: CASSPSGGTLQETQYF. This sequence joins TRBV5-1 and TRBJ2-5; 8 bases fit TRBD2. After removal of 4 bases from V and 2 bases from J, the junction contained 10 bases not matched to a gene. This CDR3 has 16 residues. Germline assignment: CDR1 SGHRS and CDR2 YFSETQ.